These 12 T cell receptor beta chains came from one sample sequenced in a study of siplizumab effects on memory and regulatory T cells. Repertoires were generated with immunoSEQ multiplex PCR, while TCRdb's copy carries only in-frame clones and drops some. Among about 98,000 clones listed, around nine tenths were seen once. Material: CD4+ T cells sorted from blood. Receptors were obtained from a human donor in good health.

The V and J genes are TRBV9 and TRBJ1-2, with D hard to call. Trimming pared 2 bases from V and 1 base from J, leaving 9 bases between. CDR1 SGDLS and CDR2 YYNGEE come from the germline V gene. The CDR3 extends over 14 amino acids. DNA for the CDR3: TGTGCCAGCAGCGTTCTAGGACTTAACTATGGCTACACCTTC. Translated: CASSVLGLNYGYTF.

V gene TRBV4-1 combines with J gene TRBJ2-5; D tentatively reads TRBD1 or TRBD2 (5 bases each). Trimming pared 4 bases from V and 1 base from J, leaving 16 bases between. This CDR3 spans 16 amino acids. Germline-derived CDR1 and CDR2 are MGHRA and YSYEKL. CDR3 in amino acids: CASSLAGASFQETQYF. CDR3 nucleotides: TGCGCCAGCAGCCTCGCCGGGGCCAGCTTCCAAGAGACCCAGTACTTC.

The chain is built from TRBV5-1 and TRBJ1-5; D ambiguous. Per germline, CDR1 SGHRS and CDR2 YFSETQ. CDR3 size: 15 residues. With 0 bases removed from V and 1 base from J, the gap between germline ends came to 8 bases. The CDR3 region is CASSLEGQSNQPQHF. CDR3 DNA: TGCGCCAGCAGCTTGGAAGGGCAGAGCAATCAGCCCCAGCATTTT.

The chain couples TRBV19 to TRBJ2-1; D unclear. Trimming pared 3 bases from V and 2 bases from J, leaving 11 bases between. Germline-derived CDR1 and CDR2 are LNHDA and SQIVND (reference sequence). CDR3 length equals 15 residues. The CDR3 sequence: CASSISVVTYNEQFF. CDR3 DNA sequence: TGTGCCAGTAGTATTAGTGTCGTTACCTACAATGAGCAGTTCTTC.

The chain couples TRBV11-3 to TRBJ2-5, with D possibly being TRBD1 or TRBD2 (6 bases each). V lost 5 bases and J 4 bases, leaving 14 bases between the germline ends. CDR3 size: 14 residues. CDR1 is SGHNT and CDR2 is YENEEA in the germline V gene. The CDR3 protein is CASSPRRGLETQYF. The DNA for the CDR3 is TGTGCCAGCAGCCCGAGACGGGGGCTAGAGACCCAGTACTTC. The entire variable domain, with the rest obtained from reference TRBV11-3 and TRBJ2-5, is as follows: EAGVVQSPRYKIIEKKQPVAFWCNPISGHNTLYWYLQNLGQGPELLIRYENEEAVDDSQLPKDRFSAERLKGVDSTLKIQPAELGDSAVYLCASSPRRGLETQYFGPGTRLLVL.

The rearrangement uses TRBV6-5 and TRBJ2-7; no firm D call. V lost 8 bases and J lost 0, with 14 bases in between. This CDR3 region has 14 residues. Germline-derived CDR1 and CDR2 are MNHEY and SVGAGI. CDR3 nucleotide sequence: TGTGCCAGCTCGGTTCACCGTAGCTCCTACGAGCAGTACTTC. The encoded protein is CASSVHRSSYEQYF.

The chain combines TRBV30 with TRBJ1-2; unclear D gene. CDR3 length equals 12 residues. V was pared by 3 bases and J by 4 bases, with 9 bases between. The germline gives CDR1 GTSNPN, CDR2 SVGIG (reference sequence). Here the CDR3 DNA reads TGTGCCTGGAGGTTTGTCGGCTATGGCTACACCTTC. Its translation is CAWRFVGYGYTF.

The chain recombines TRBV28 with TRBJ1-1; TRBD1 agrees at 8 bases. The V gene's germline CDR1 is MDHEN and CDR2 SYDVKM. The CDR3 is 19 amino acids. V was pared by 6 bases and J by 5 bases, with 23 bases of the junction left unmatched. CDR3 amino acids: CASRRLKLPIRTGMTEAFF. The CDR3 region has the DNA TGTGCCAGCAGACGTTTAAAATTACCGATTAGGACAGGGATGACTGAAGCTTTCTTT.

This chain joins TRBV5-1 and TRBJ2-7; D perhaps matches TRBD1 (6 bases). V lost 4 bases to trimming and J lost 3 bases, with 11 bases between them. CDR3 size: 13 residues. Germline loops: CDR1 SGHRS, CDR2 YFSETQ. CDR3 sequence: CASSLGQNYEQYF. The CDR3 DNA reads as TGCGCCAGCAGCCTCGGACAGAACTACGAGCAGTACTTC.

The chain uses TRBV7-3 and TRBJ2-6; TRBD1 matches 8 bases. The CDR3 spans 14 residues. V lost 4 bases to trimming and J lost 10 bases; unmatched junction nucleotides: 6. Germline V gives CDR1 SGHTA, CDR2 FQGTGA. CDR3 sequence: CASSSDRVMNVLTF. Here the CDR3 DNA reads TGTGCCAGCAGCTCGGACAGGGTAATGAACGTCCTGACTTTC. The entire variable domain, with the rest obtained from reference TRBV7-3 and TRBJ2-6, is as follows: GAGVSQTPSNKVTEKGKYVELRCDPISGHTALYWYRQSLGQGPEFLIYFQGTGAADDSGLPNDRFFAVRPEGSVSTLKIQRTERGDSAVYLCASSSDRVMNVLTFGAGSRLTVL.

V gene TRBV11-2 combines with J gene TRBJ1-3; D perhaps matches TRBD1 (5 bases). The CDR3 has 17 amino acids. Per germline, CDR1 SGHAT and CDR2 FQNNGV. The germline V and J ends were trimmed by 0 bases and 4 bases, with 16 bases remaining between them. The CDR3 protein is CASSLDFGGARGNTIYF. The CDR3 nucleotides are TGTGCCAGCAGCTTAGATTTCGGAGGGGCCCGCGGAAACACCATATATTTT.

V is TRBV5-6 and J is TRBJ1-5; D not certain. Germline V CDR1 and CDR2: SGHDT, YYEEEE. CDR3 length: 14 residues. Deletions cut 1 base from V and 4 bases from J, with 9 bases between. CDR3 region: CASSLWSLNQPQHF. Written as DNA, the CDR3 is TGTGCCAGCAGCTTGTGGTCCCTAAATCAGCCCCAGCATTTT.